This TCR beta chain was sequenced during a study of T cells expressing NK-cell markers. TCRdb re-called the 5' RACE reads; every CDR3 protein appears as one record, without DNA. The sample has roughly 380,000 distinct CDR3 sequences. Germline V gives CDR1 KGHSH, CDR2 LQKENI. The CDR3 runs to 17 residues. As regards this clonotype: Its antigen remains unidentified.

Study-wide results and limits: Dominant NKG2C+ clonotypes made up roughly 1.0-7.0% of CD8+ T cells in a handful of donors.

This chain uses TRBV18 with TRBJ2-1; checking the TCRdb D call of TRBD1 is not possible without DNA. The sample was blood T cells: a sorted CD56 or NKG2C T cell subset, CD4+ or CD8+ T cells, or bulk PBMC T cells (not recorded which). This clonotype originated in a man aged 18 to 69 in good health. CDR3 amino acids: CASSGDTQWGYYNEQFF.